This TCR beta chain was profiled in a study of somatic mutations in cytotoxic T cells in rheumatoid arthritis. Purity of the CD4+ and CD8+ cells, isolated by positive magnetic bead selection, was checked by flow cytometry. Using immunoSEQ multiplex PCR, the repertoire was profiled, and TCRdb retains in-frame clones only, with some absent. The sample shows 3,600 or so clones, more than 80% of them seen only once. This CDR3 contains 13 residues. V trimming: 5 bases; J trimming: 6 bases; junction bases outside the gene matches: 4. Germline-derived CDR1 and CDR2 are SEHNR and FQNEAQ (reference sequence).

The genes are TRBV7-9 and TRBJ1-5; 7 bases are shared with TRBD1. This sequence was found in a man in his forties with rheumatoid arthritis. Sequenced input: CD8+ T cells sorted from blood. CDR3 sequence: CASSRTGGQPQHF. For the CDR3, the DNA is TGTGCCAGCAGCCGGACAGGAGGTCAGCCCCAGCATTTT.